This TCR beta chain was recovered during a study of T cell changes during pregnancy in multiple sclerosis. Profiling relied on immunoSEQ multiplex PCR, and the TCRdb table lists in-frame clones only, not all of them. In the table there are fewer than 110,000 clones, roughly 92% of which are singletons. The CDR3 contains 14 residues. Trimming pared 8 bases from V and 2 bases from J, leaving 13 bases between. Germline V gene lookup returns CDR1 SGHDT and CDR2 YYEEEE. The receptor comes from a female donor in good health, enrolled as a control in a pregnancy study. The chain combines TRBV5-6 with TRBJ1-4; maybe TRBD1 (6 bases). The sample was peripheral blood, taken in the third trimester of pregnancy. CDR3 nucleotide sequence: TGTGCCAGTGACCGGGGGGGCACTAATGAAAAACTGTTTTTT. Amino acid sequence: CASDRGGTNEKLFF.